These T cell receptor beta chains were read from a single sample in a study of shared clonotypes between healthy human individuals. The data were produced by immunoSEQ multiplex PCR, yet TCRdb's version contains in-frame clones alone and is incomplete. Found here are around 1,100,000 clones, 70% to 85% of them singletons; the top ten hold 0.89%. The sequencing sample was made of memory CD4+ T cells from PBMCs. Receptors were obtained from a man between 18 and 35 years old in good health. Some clones in this sample may be carry-over from other donors' samples. Both conserved end residues are part of each CDR3. The D gene is left open where the match is weak. A clone size is listed for some rows: how often the clone was seen (once, few, many), or a class if it is expanded.

j_gene | v_gene | d_gene | abundance | CDR3aa | CDR3nt
TRBJ2-7 | TRBV10-3 | . | . | CAISGSLARNYEQYF | TGTGCCATCAGTGGTTCGCTAGCGCGAAACTACGAGCAGTACTTC
TRBJ2-7 | TRBV18 | . | . | CASSPRESYEQYF | TGTGCCAGCTCACCTCGAGAATCTTACGAGCAGTACTTC
TRBJ2-4 | TRBV14 | TRBD2 | . | CASSTGTSLYF | TGTGCCAGCAGCACCGGGACTAGCCTATACTTC
TRBJ2-4 | TRBV7-9 | . | . | CASSLETVGDQYF | TGTGCCAGCAGCTTAGAAACAGTAGGGGATCAGTACTTC
TRBJ1-6 | TRBV28 | . | few | CASSPRAYSPLHF | TGTGCCAGCAGTCCCAGGGCCTATTCACCCCTCCACTTT
TRBJ2-7 | TRBV4-2 | TRBD2 | . | CASSPVGAGEQYF | TGTGCCAGCAGCCCTGTGGGAGCGGGGGAGCAGTACTTC
TRBJ2-7 | TRBV9 | TRBD2 | . | CASSVSGGGTSYEQYF | TGTGCCAGCAGCGTGTCCGGCGGGGGAACCTCCTACGAGCAGTACTTC
TRBJ2-2 | TRBV2 | . | few | CASTSFAGELFF | TGTGCCAGCACTAGTTTCGCCGGGGAGCTGTTTTTT
TRBJ1-3 | TRBV30 | . | . | CAWTLTSGNTIYF | TGTGCCTGGACTCTGACCTCTGGAAACACCATATATTTT
TRBJ2-5 | TRBV18 | TRBD1 | once | CASSPGQGSRETQYF | TGTGCCAGCTCACCCGGACAGGGCTCCAGGGAGACCCAGTACTTC
TRBJ2-5 | TRBV7-9 | . | once | CASSSKGLGETQYF | TGTGCCAGCAGCTCCAAAGGACTGGGAGAGACCCAGTACTTC
TRBJ2-5 | TRBV11-2 | . | many | CASSFAWETQYF | TGTGCCAGCAGCTTTGCTTGGGAGACCCAGTACTTC